Listed below are T cell receptor beta chains from one sample, sequenced in a study of neurological immune-mediated disorders. TCRdb reprocessed the 5' RACE reads with MiXCR, giving one entry per CDR3 protein. The sample lists over 35,000 distinct CDR3 sequences; about an eighth were seen once. Sequenced input: PBMCs. Source of these receptors: a female donor in good health. Each CDR3 is given with its conserved first and last residue. The D gene is left open where the match is weak. Clone size is given for some rows only: seen once, a few or many times, or a class if the clone is expanded.

V gene	J gene	D gene	clone size	CDR3 protein	CDR3 DNA
TRBV9	TRBJ1-2	TRBD1	many	CASSARSDRVGGYTF	TGTGCCAGCAGCGCAAGATCGGACAGGGTCGGCGGCTACACCTTC
TRBV10-3	TRBJ2-7	TRBD1	-	CAISDPRDRAYEQYF	TGTGCCATCAGTGATCCCCGGGACAGGGCCTACGAGCAGTACTTC
TRBV7-2	TRBJ1-5	-	many	CASSFDQGPQHF	TGTGCCAGCAGCTTCGATCAGGGGCCCCAGCATTTT
TRBV6-2/TRBV6-3	TRBJ2-2	-	-	CASSYSSGTIFTGELFF	TGTGCCAGCAGTTACAGTTCAGGAACCATTTTCACCGGGGAGCTGTTTTTT
TRBV20-1	TRBJ1-2	TRBD1	many	CSASDRGGYGYTF	TGCAGTGCTAGTGACAGGGGAGGCTATGGCTACACCTTC
TRBV12-3/TRBV12-4	TRBJ1-1	-	medium-sized	CASSFGLNTEAFF	TGTGCCAGCAGTTTCGGGCTGAACACTGAAGCTTTCTTT
TRBV12-3/TRBV12-4	TRBJ2-1	-	medium-sized	CASSFWDSEQFF	TGTGCCAGCAGTTTCTGGGATAGTGAGCAGTTCTTC
TRBV5-1	TRBJ1-1	-	many	CASSLPWSGTGLNTEAFF	TGCGCCAGCAGCTTGCCTTGGTCAGGGACTGGGCTGAACACTGAAGCTTTCTTT
TRBV9	TRBJ1-4	-	many	CASGPQGTNEKLFF	TGTGCCAGCGGTCCCCAGGGCACTAATGAAAAACTGTTTTTT
TRBV28	TRBJ1-1	-	many	CASSLRGIRGTEAFF	TGTGCCAGCAGTTTAAGGGGGATCCGAGGAACTGAAGCTTTCTTT
TRBV5-1	TRBJ1-5	-	many	CASSLGTANQPQHF	TGCGCCAGCAGCTTGGGAACAGCGAATCAGCCCCAGCATTTT
TRBV20-1	TRBJ2-2	-	many	CSARDSRYNTGELFF	TGCAGCGCCCGGGACTCGCGATATAACACCGGGGAGCTGTTTTTT
TRBV27	TRBJ1-1	TRBD1	many	CASSLLDRRNTEAFF	TGTGCCAGCAGCCTCTTGGACAGGAGGAACACTGAAGCTTTCTTT
TRBV28	TRBJ1-1	TRBD1	many	CASRPPGGNTEAFF	TGTGCCAGCAGGCCCCCAGGGGGGAACACTGAAGCTTTCTTT
TRBV12-3/TRBV12-4	TRBJ2-1	-	-	CASRSSRRAMEQFF	TGTGCCAGCAGGAGCAGCCGTCGGGCAATGGAGCAGTTCTTC
TRBV10-3	TRBJ2-7	-	-	CAISETAAPSEGYEQYF	TGTGCCATCAGTGAGACAGCGGCACCCTCCGAGGGCTACGAGCAGTACTTC
TRBV28	TRBJ2-7	TRBD1	many	CASSVTGVYYEQYF	TGTGCCAGCAGTGTTACAGGGGTCTACTACGAGCAGTACTTC
TRBV5-1	TRBJ1-1	-	many	CASSTRGEFTEAFF	TGCGCCAGCAGCACCCGGGGGGAGTTCACTGAAGCTTTCTTT
TRBV15	TRBJ1-5	-	many	CATSRDGPRGPQHF	TGTGCCACCAGCAGAGATGGGCCAAGAGGGCCCCAGCATTTT
TRBV2	TRBJ1-1	-	many	CASSGSPKTLGMFSTEAFF	TGTGCCAGCAGTGGGTCTCCAAAGACATTAGGCATGTTCAGCACTGAAGCTTTCTTT
TRBV29-1	TRBJ2-7	TRBD1	many	CSVTGTGLGEQYF	TGCAGCGTTACCGGGACAGGGTTAGGCGAGCAGTACTTC
TRBV5-1	TRBJ1-3	-	many	CASSLAGTDSGNTIYF	TGCGCCAGCAGCTTGGCGGGGACCGACTCTGGAAACACCATATATTTT
TRBV7-2	TRBJ1-5	-	many	CASSSNNQPQHF	TGTGCCAGCAGCTCGAATAATCAGCCCCAGCATTTT
TRBV12-3/TRBV12-4	TRBJ2-3	TRBD2	many	CASSFEAGADTQYF	TGTGCCAGCAGTTTCGAGGCGGGGGCAGATACGCAGTATTTT
TRBV7-2	TRBJ2-3	TRBD2	many	CASSRGGSDTQYF	TGTGCCAGCAGCCGGGGGGGGTCAGATACGCAGTATTTT
TRBV7-8	TRBJ2-7	-	many	CASSGVGYEQYF	TGTGCCAGCTCAGGGGTTGGCTACGAGCAGTACTTC
TRBV29-1	TRBJ2-2	-	many	CSVGGTGELFF	TGCAGCGTTGGGGGCACCGGGGAGCTGTTTTTT
TRBV20-1	TRBJ2-5	TRBD2	many	CSARIAGGSGAETQYF	TGCAGTGCTAGAATAGCGGGGGGCTCCGGGGCGGAGACCCAGTACTTC